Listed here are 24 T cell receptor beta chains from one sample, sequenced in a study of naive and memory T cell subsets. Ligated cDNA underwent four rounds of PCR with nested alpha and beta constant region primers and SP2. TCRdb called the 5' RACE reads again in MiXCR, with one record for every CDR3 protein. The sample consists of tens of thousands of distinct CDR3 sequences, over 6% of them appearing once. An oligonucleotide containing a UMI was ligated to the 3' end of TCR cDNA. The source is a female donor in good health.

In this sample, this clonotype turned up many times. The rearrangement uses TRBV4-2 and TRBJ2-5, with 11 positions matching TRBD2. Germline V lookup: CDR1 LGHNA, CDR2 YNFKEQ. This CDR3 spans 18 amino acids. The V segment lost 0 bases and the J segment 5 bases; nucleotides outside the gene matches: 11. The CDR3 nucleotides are TGTGCCAGCAGCCAAGATCTAGCGGGGGGCCTGTCTTTTGAGACCCAGTACTTC. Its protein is CASSQDLAGGLSFETQYF.

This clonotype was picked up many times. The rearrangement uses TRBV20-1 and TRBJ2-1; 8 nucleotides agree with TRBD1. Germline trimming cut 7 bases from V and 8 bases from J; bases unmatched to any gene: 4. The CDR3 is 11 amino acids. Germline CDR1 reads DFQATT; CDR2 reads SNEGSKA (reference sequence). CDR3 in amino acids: CSGQGRDEQFF. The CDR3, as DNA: TGCAGTGGACAGGGGCGGGATGAGCAGTTCTTC.

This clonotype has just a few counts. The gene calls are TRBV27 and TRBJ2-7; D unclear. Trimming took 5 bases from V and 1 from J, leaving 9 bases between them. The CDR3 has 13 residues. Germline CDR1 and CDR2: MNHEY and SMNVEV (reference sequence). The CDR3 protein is CASSPPRSYEQYF. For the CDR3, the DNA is TGTGCCAGCAGTCCCCCCAGGTCCTACGAGCAGTACTTC.

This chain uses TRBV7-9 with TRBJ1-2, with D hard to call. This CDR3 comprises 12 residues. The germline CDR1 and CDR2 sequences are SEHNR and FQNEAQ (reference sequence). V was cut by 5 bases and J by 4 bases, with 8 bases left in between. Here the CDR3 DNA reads TGTGCCAGCAGCCCCCTTGCCTATGGCTACACCTTC. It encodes CASSPLAYGYTF.

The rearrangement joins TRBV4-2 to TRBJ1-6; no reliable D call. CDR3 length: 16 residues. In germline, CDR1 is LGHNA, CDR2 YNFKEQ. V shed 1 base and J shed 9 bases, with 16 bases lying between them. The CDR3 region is CASSQGVRKYGSPLHF. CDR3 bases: TGTGCCAGCAGCCAAGGGGTCCGGAAATACGGTTCACCCCTCCACTTT.

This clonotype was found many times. CDR3 loop: CSAKRDFQETQYF. The CDR3 coding sequence is TGCAGTGCAAAACGGGACTTCCAAGAGACCCAGTACTTC. The rearrangement links TRBV20-1 to TRBJ2-5; weak D call: TRBD2 (6 bases). The CDR3 totals 13 residues. V gave up 6 bases and J gave up 1 base, with 12 bases separating them. Germline lookup yields CDR1 DFQATT and CDR2 SNEGSKA (reference sequence).

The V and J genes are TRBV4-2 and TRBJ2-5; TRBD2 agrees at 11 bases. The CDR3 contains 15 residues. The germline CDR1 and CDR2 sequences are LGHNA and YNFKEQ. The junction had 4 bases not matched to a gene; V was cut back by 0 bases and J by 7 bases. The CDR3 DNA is TGTGCCAGCAGCCAAGATTCTAGCGGGGGGAGGACCCAGTACTTC. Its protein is CASSQDSSGGRTQYF.

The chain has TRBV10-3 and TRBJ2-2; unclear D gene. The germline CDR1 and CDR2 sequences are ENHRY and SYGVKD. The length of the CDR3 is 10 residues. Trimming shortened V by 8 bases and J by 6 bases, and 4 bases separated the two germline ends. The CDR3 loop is CAIGAGELFF. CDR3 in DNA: TGTGCCATCGGGGCCGGGGAGCTGTTTTTT.

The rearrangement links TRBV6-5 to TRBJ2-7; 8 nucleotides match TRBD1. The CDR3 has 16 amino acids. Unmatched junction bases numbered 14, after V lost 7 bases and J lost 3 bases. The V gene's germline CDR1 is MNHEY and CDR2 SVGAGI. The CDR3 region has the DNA TGTGCCAGCAATACTCTGCGGACAGGGAGAAACTACGAGCAGTACTTC. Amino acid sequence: CASNTLRTGRNYEQYF.

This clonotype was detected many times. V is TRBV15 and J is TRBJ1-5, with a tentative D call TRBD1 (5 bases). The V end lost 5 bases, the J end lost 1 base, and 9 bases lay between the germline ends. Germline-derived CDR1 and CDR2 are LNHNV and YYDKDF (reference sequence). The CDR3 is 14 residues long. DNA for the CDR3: TGTGCCACCAGCGGTCAGGGAAGCAATCAGCCCCAGCATTTT. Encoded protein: CATSGQGSNQPQHF.

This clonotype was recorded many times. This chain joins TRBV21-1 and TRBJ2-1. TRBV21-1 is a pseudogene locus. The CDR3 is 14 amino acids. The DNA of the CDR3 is TGTGCCAGCAGCAAAGAGCCCCCGTACAATGAGCAGTTCTTC. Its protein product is CASSKEPPYNEQFF.

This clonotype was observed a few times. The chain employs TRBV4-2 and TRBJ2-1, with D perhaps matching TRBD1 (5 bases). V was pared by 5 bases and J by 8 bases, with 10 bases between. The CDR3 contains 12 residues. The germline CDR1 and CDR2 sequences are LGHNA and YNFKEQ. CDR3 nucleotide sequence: TGTGCCAGCAGCAGACAGCTAGATGAGCAGTTCTTC. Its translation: CASSRQLDEQFF.

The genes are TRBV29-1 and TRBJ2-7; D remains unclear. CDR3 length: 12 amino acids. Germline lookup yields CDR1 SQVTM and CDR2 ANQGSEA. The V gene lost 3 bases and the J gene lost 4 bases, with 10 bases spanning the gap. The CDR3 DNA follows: TGCAGCGTTGACACTCCAGGATACGAGCAGTACTTC. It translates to CSVDTPGYEQYF.

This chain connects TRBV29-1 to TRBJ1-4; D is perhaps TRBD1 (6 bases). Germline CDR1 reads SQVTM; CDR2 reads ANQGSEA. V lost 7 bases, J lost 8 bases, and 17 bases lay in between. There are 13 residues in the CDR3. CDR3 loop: CSAESGTREKLFF. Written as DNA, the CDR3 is TGCAGCGCCGAGTCCGGGACACGGGAAAAACTGTTTTTT. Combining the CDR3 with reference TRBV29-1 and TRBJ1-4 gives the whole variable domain SAVISQKPSRDICQRGTSLTIQCQVDSQVTMMFWYRQQPGQSLTLIATANQGSEATYESGFVIDKFPISRPNLTFSTLTVSNMSPEDSSIYLCSAESGTREKLFFGSGTQLSVL.

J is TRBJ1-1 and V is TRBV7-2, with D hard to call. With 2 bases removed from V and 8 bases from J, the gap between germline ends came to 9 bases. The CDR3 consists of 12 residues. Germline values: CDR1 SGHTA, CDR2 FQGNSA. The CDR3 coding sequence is TGTGCCAGCAGCTTATATGGATCGGAAGCTTTCTTT. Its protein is CASSLYGSEAFF.

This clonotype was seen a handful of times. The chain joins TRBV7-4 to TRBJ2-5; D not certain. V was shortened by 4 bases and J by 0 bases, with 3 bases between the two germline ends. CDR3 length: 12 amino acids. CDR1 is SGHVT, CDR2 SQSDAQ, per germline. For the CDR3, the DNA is TGTGCCAGCAGCTCAGACCAAGAGACCCAGTACTTC. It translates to CASSSDQETQYF. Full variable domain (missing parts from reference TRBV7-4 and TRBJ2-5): GAGVSQSPRYKVAKRGRDVALRCDSISGHVTLYWYRQTLGQGSEVLTYSQSDAQRDKSGRPSGRFSAERPERSVSTLKIQRTEQGDSAVYLCASSSDQETQYFGPGTRLLVL.

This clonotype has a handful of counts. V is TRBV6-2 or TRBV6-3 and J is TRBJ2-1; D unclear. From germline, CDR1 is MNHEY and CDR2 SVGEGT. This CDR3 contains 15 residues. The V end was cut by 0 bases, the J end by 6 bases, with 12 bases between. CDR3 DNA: TGTGCCAGCAGTTACTCAGTGTTAGCTGGCAATGAGCAGTTCTTC. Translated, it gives CASSYSVLAGNEQFF.

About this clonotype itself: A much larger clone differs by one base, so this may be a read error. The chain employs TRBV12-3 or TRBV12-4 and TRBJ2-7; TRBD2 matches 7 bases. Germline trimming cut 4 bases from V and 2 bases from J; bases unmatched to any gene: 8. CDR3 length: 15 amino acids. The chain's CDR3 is CASSWEGTGPYEQYF. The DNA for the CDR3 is TGTGCCAGCAGTTGGGAGGGTACTGGTCCCTACGAGCAGTACTTC.

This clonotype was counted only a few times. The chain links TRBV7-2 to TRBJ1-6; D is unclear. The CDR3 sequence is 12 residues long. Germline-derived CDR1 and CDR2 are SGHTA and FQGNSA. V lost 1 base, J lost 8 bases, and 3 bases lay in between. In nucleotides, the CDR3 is TGTGCCAGCAGCTTAGACTATTCACCCCTCCACTTT. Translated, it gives CASSLDYSPLHF.

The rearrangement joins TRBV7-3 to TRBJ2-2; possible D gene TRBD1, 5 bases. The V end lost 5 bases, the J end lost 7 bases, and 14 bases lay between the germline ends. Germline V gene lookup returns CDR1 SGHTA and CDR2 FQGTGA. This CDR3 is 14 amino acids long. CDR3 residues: CASSPSRVGGELFF. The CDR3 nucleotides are TGTGCCAGCAGCCCCTCCAGGGTCGGCGGGGAGCTGTTTTTT.

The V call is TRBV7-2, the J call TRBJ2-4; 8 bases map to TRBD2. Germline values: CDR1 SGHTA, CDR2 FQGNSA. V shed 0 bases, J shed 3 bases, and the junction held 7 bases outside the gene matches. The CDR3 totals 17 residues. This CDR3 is CASSLAWSGSIKNIQYF. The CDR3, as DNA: TGTGCCAGCAGCTTAGCGTGGAGCGGGAGTATCAAAAACATTCAGTACTTC.

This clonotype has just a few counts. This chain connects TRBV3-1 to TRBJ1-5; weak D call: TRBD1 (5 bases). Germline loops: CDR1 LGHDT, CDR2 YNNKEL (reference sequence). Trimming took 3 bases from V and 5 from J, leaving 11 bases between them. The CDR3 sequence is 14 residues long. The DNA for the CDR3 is TGTGCCAGCAGCCAGCAGGGAGGGCATCAGCCCCAGCATTTT. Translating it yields CASSQQGGHQPQHF.

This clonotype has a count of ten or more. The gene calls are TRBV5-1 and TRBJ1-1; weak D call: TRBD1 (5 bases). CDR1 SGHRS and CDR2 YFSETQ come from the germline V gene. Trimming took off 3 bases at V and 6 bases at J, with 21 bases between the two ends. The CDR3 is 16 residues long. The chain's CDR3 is CASSSGSRGLLAEAFF. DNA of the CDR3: TGCGCCAGCAGCTCGGGCTCGAGGGGACTCCTCGCTGAAGCTTTCTTT.

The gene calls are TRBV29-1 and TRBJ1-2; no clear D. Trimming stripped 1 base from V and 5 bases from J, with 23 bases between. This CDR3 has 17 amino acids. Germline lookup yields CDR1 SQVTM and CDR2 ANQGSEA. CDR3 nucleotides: TGCAGCGTTGAAGTCCTTGGGTCAGGAAGGATGGCTTATGGCTACACCTTC. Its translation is CSVEVLGSGRMAYGYTF.